This T cell receptor (beta chain) emerged from a study of T cells after yellow fever vaccination. TCRdb processed the 5' RACE reads anew with MiXCR; each CDR3 protein has one entry. The table lists 40,000 to 50,000 distinct CDR3 sequences, around 6.5% of them singletons, with about 9.4% in the top ten. A few counts support this clonotype. This CDR3 region has 16 residues. Germline CDR1 is SEHNR and CDR2 is FQNEAQ (reference sequence). Trimming stripped 2 bases from V and 4 bases from J, with 14 bases between. Study results and limitations: Post-booster repertoires again held most primary-vaccination clones (about 96% CD4, roughly 88% CD8).

The chain joins TRBV7-9 to TRBJ1-4; a possible D gene is TRBD1 (5 bases). The clonotype originates from a man aged 30 to 45 who received the YFV17D yellow fever vaccine. The specimen was PBMCs, either bulk or a sorted T-cell subset (CD4+, CD8+, memory, or dextramer-sorted; not recorded which), collected 45 days after the yellow fever booster vaccination. The CDR3, as DNA: TGTGCCAGCAGCTTAATTTCCTGGGGGAGTAATGAAAAACTGTTTTTT. Translating gives CASSLISWGSNEKLFF.